This record covers a single TCR beta chain. Its specificity is unknown. The second PCR ran 7 to 11 cycles with a sample-barcoded 5' primer and J-beta primers. Tagging of each cDNA molecule was performed by a template-switch adaptor with 12 random nucleotides. TCRdb re-called the 5' RACE reads with MiXCR, one entry per CDR3 protein. Seen here are approximately 770,000 distinct CDR3 sequences, roughly 64% observed once, and the top ten hold around 20%. The sample originates from a study of blood T cells in healthy people across ages. General study results and limits: TCR beta diversity tracked closely with naive T cell percentage. Changes seen in expanded clonotypes were possibly confounded by donor CMV status left unknown.

This CDR3 spans 13 amino acids. The germline V gene has CDR1 SNHLY and CDR2 FYNNEI. Trimming stripped 6 bases from V and 4 bases from J, with 13 bases between. Total RNA, at least 5.5 micrograms per sample, was extracted from PBMCs. The genes are TRBV2 and TRBJ2-7; D might be TRBD2 (5 bases). Sequenced input: blood. The receptor was derived from a man aged 30 to 39 in good health. DNA of the CDR3: TGTGCCAGCAGGCCGGACGGGAATTACGAGCAGTACTTC. Amino acids: CASRPDGNYEQYF.